This T cell receptor beta chain derives from a study of regulatory T cells in long-lasting Graves disease. TCR beta libraries were built with iRepertoire HTBI primers and Arm-PCR of CDR3 regions. Original data processing: Identification across samples found fewer than 65 TRBV and roughly 13 TRBJ segments. TCRdb re-called the multiplex PCR reads through MiXCR, storing one row per CDR3 protein. The V and J calls were not made by the authors but by TCRdb's processing. The sample yields a few hundred thousand distinct CDR3 sequences, approximately 16% seen once. V shed 2 bases and J shed 7 bases, with 9 bases lying between them. Germline CDR1 SGHAT, CDR2 FQNNGV. The CDR3 extends over 14 amino acids. The table lists this clonotype with many counts. Time point defined: newly diagnosed GD, antithyroid drugs for less than 3 months. PBMC-derived RNA was used for the TCR library. The sample also formed part of further work on T cells in Graves' hyperthyroidism and ophthalmopathy.

Sequenced material: peripheral blood mononuclear cells (PBMCs), taken at new diagnosis, from a patient treated with antithyroid drugs. The chain uses TRBV11-2 and TRBJ1-6; D gene uncertain. This receptor was identified in a woman between 18 and 30 years old with Graves disease. CDR3 amino acids: CASSLNQNNSPLHF. The CDR3 DNA is TGTGCCAGCAGCTTAAACCAGAACAATTCACCCCTCCACTTT.